The source of this TCR beta chain is a study of shared clonotypes between healthy human individuals. This CDR3 is 16 amino acids long. The data were produced by immunoSEQ multiplex PCR, yet TCRdb's version contains in-frame clones alone and is incomplete. This sample has approximately 2.4 million clones, with around 95% found just once. Findings of the study overall: Generation of non-shared clonotypes was less probable than generation of clonotypes shared by all four donors. The study generally estimated greater richness for naive than memory subsets. Some naive CD4 clonotypes, around 5%, turned up in common across four donors.

Donors, healthy HIV-negative adults, lacked recent acute infections or vaccinations. A remark on this clone: Antigen unknown.

The sequencing sample was made of naive CD4+ T cells sorted from blood. Subset specified: CD45RA+ positively selected. The chain links TRBV21-1 to TRBJ1-1; TRBD1, the D gene given by the table, was not confirmed from the DNA. TRBV21-1 is an annotated pseudogene. This clonotype originated in a man aged 18 to 30 in good health. The CDR3 spells CASSKSIGGVGTEAFF. The CDR3 region has the DNA TGTGCCAGCAGCAAGTCGATAGGGGGAGTTGGGACTGAAGCTTTCTTT.